A single sample gave rise to the 18 T cell receptor beta chains below, sequenced in a study of molecular identifiers for immune sequencing clone quantification. TCRdb passed the PCR reads through MiXCR, listing each CDR3 protein once. The data show fewer than 100,000 distinct CDR3 sequences, with roughly 23% seen just once and about 0.95% held by the top ten. The sample consisted of naive CD8+ T cells from blood, with Jurkat cell RNA spiked in. Regarding subset: FACS-sorted CD8+CD4-CCR7+CD45RA+ naive T cells. The receptors were gathered from a human donor in good health. Some libraries in this study had Jurkat cell RNA spiked in.

In this sample, this clonotype turned up a few times. The J gene is TRBJ1-1, the V gene TRBV13, with D possibly TRBD1 on 5 matching bases. Germline V CDR1 and CDR2: PRHDT, FYEKMQ (reference sequence). This CDR3 is built from 15 residues. Trimming cost V 2 bases and J 3 bases, with 13 bases left between them. The CDR3 here is CASSLIGTTDTEAFF. The CDR3 nucleotides are TGTGCCAGCAGCTTAATTGGGACTACGGACACTGAAGCTTTCTTT.

This clonotype was detected a few times. This chain links TRBV6-5 with TRBJ2-1; possible D gene TRBD2, 7 bases. Germline loops: CDR1 MNHEY, CDR2 SVGAGI. Deletions cut 2 bases from V and 4 bases from J, with 15 bases between. This CDR3 spans 16 amino acids. For the CDR3, the DNA is TGTGCCAGCAGTTACCACAGGGAGGGCCCGTACAATGAGCAGTTCTTC. It codes for CASSYHREGPYNEQFF.

Ten or more counts support this clonotype. In DNA, the CDR3 is TGCAGCGTTGCCCTCAGGGATAACACCGGGGAGCTGTTTTTT. Translated, it gives CSVALRDNTGELFF. The chain carries TRBV29-1 and TRBJ2-2, with D tentatively TRBD1 (5 bases). CDR3 length equals 14 residues. Germline assignment: CDR1 SQVTM and CDR2 ANQGSEA. Trimming took off 4 bases at V and 2 bases at J, with 11 bases between the two ends.

This clonotype was seen a single time. The rearrangement links TRBV12-3 or TRBV12-4 to TRBJ2-3; TRBD2 matches 10 bases. Unmatched junction bases numbered 13, after V lost 3 bases and J lost 4 bases. The CDR3 contains 18 residues. The CDR3: CASSFVLAGGSYADTQYF. CDR3 bases: TGTGCCAGCAGTTTTGTGTTAGCGGGGGGCTCTTACGCAGATACGCAGTATTTT.

This clonotype was detected ten times or more. The V call is TRBV20-1, the J call TRBJ2-1, with 11 bases lining up with TRBD2. In germline, CDR1 is DFQATT, CDR2 SNEGSKA (reference sequence). V lost 1 base and J lost 7; bases outside the gene matches: 6. This CDR3 comprises 15 residues. The CDR3 is CSARVGTSGGNEQFF. CDR3 coding DNA: TGCAGTGCTAGAGTCGGCACTAGCGGGGGTAATGAGCAGTTCTTC.

There are many counts of this clonotype. The V call is TRBV6-5, the J call TRBJ1-2; 8 bases align to TRBD1. Losses at the gene ends were 7 bases for V and 6 bases for J; bases not matched to a gene: 10. Looked up from germline, CDR1 is MNHEY and CDR2 is SVGAGI. The CDR3 length is 14 residues. CDR3 in amino acids: CASTQTPGGHGYTF. The CDR3 DNA is TGTGCCAGCACCCAAACTCCAGGGGGCCATGGCTACACCTTC.

This clonotype appeared once. A much larger clone lies one base from this, so it may be a read error. This chain connects TRBV6-5 to TRBJ2-5, with D perhaps TRBD2 (6 bases). CDR1 and CDR2 (germline): MNHEY, SVGAGI. Between the trimmed V and J ends, which lost 5 bases and 9 bases, there was a span of 16 bases. The CDR3 loop spans 13 amino acids. CDR3 nucleotides: TGTGCCAGCAGTCCTGAAGCGGGTGAGGCCCAGTACTTC. This encodes CASSPEAGEAQYF.

Comment on this clonotype: Just one base apart from a much larger clone, this may be a read error. The rearrangement joins TRBV19 to TRBJ1-1, with unresolved D. V was trimmed by 3 bases and J by 3 bases, leaving 8 bases between them. This CDR3 has 13 residues. Germline V gene data show CDR1 as LNHDA and CDR2 as SQIVND (reference sequence). In DNA form, the CDR3 reads TGTGCCAGTAGTATGGGCACCTACACTGAAGCTTTCTTT. This translates into CASSMGTYTEAFF.

This clonotype was observed a few times. The CDR3 sequence: CASKPQGASNQPQHF. As DNA, the CDR3 is TGTGCCAGCAAACCACAGGGGGCTAGCAATCAGCCCCAGCATTTT. The rearrangement links TRBV12-3 or TRBV12-4 to TRBJ1-5; 9 nucleotides agree with TRBD1. The CDR3 has 15 residues. The V and J ends lost 7 bases and 0 bases, in that order; junction bases with no gene match: 4.

This clonotype was seen a handful of times. The chain links TRBV30 to TRBJ2-7; D gene uncertain. Trimming removed 0 bases at V and 4 bases at J, with 7 bases between. The length of the CDR3 is 12 residues. Germline V gene sequence: CDR1 GTSNPN, CDR2 SVGIG (reference sequence). The CDR3 is CAWSVGFYEQYF. In DNA form, the CDR3 reads TGTGCCTGGAGTGTAGGTTTTTACGAGCAGTACTTC.

This clonotype turned up a few times. The chain uses TRBV30 and TRBJ2-3; 8 bases are a match to TRBD2. The CDR3 contains 15 residues. Trimming removed 2 bases from V and 1 base from J; junction bases left unmatched: 5. Germline CDR1 and CDR2: GTSNPN and SVGIG (reference sequence). The CDR3 sequence is CAWSFSGMRTDTQYF. DNA for the CDR3: TGTGCCTGGAGTTTTAGCGGGATGCGCACAGATACGCAGTATTTT. Supplemented by reference TRBV30 and TRBJ2-3, the full variable domain reads SQTIHQWPATLVQPVGSPLSLECTVEGTSNPNLYWYRQAAGRGLQLLFYSVGIGQISSEVPQNLSASRPQDRQFILSSKKLLLSDSGFYLCAWSFSGMRTDTQYFGPGTRLTVL.

This clonotype was found a few times. V gene TRBV19 combines with J gene TRBJ2-7, with D uncertain. The CDR3 spans 14 residues. Germline loops: CDR1 LNHDA, CDR2 SQIVND (reference sequence). The ends were cut back, 3 bases at V and 1 base at J, with 10 bases in the middle. This CDR3 reads CASSIGGQSYEQYF. In nucleotides, the CDR3 is TGTGCCAGTAGTATTGGTGGGCAGTCCTACGAGCAGTACTTC. The full variable domain, with the rest looked up from reference TRBV19 and TRBJ2-7, is DGGITQSPKYLFRKEGQNVTLSCEQNLNHDAMYWYRQDPGQGLRLIYYSQIVNDFQKGDIAEGYSVSREKKESFPLTVTSAQKNPTAFYLCASSIGGQSYEQYFGPGTRLTVT.

This clonotype was counted once. A read error may explain this, as a much larger clone is one base away. The missing conserved phenylalanine or tryptophan at the end of this CDR3 makes a read error likely. The chain couples TRBV20-1 to TRBJ2-7; 8 bases line up with TRBD1. This CDR3 is 14 amino acids long. J was trimmed by 2 bases and V by 1 base; bases with no gene match: 4. The germline V gene has CDR1 DFQATT and CDR2 SNEGSKA (reference sequence). The CDR3 loop is CSARAGQGPYEQYL. In nucleotides, the CDR3 is TGCAGTGCTAGAGCCGGACAGGGTCCCTACGAGCAGTACCTC.

A word on this clonotype: A read error is possible here, since a much larger clone lies one base away. This chain joins TRBV6-2 or TRBV6-3 and TRBJ2-7; 7 bases align to TRBD1. The CDR3 loop spans 13 amino acids. The germline gives CDR1 MNHEY, CDR2 SVGEGT. The CDR3 spells CACSLGQVYEQYF. The CDR3 nucleotides read TGTGCCTGCAGTCTTGGACAGGTATACGAGCAGTACTTC.

With respect to this clonotype: This may arise from a read error, as a much more abundant clone is one base away. The V gene is TRBV27, the J gene TRBJ2-7; 7 bases match TRBD1. From germline, CDR1 is MNHEY and CDR2 SMNVEV (reference sequence). V shed 5 bases, J shed 5 bases, and the junction held 15 bases outside the gene matches. The CDR3 length is 16 residues. The CDR3 sequence: CASSPYQPGQSHEQYF. The CDR3 DNA sequence: TGTGCCAGCAGTCCCTATCAGCCGGGACAGAGCCACGAGCAGTACTTC.

This clonotype occurred many times. J is TRBJ2-2 and V is TRBV3-1; 7 bases match TRBD2. Trimming removed 0 bases from V and 1 base from J; junction bases left unmatched: 11. The CDR3 extends over 19 amino acids. Per the germline V gene, CDR1 is LGHDT and CDR2 is YNNKEL (reference sequence). Here the CDR3 reads CASSQEFTSETLNTGELFF. In DNA, the CDR3 is TGTGCCAGCAGCCAAGAATTCACTAGCGAGACCTTGAACACCGGGGAGCTGTTTTTT.

This clonotype was observed a handful of times. The gene calls are TRBV4-1 and TRBJ2-7; D might be TRBD1 or TRBD2, each matching 5 bases. Per the germline V gene, CDR1 is MGHRA and CDR2 is YSYEKL. The CDR3 extends over 14 amino acids. The V gene lost 0 bases and the J gene lost 3 bases, with 9 bases spanning the gap. CDR3: CASSQEGRDYEQYF. CDR3 in DNA: TGCGCCAGCAGCCAAGAGGGACGGGACTACGAGCAGTACTTC.

On this clonotype: Possible read error: a much larger clone is one base away. V is TRBV7-6 and J is TRBJ2-2; a weak D match, TRBD2 (5 bases). Germline lookup yields CDR1 SGHVS and CDR2 FNYEAQ. The CDR3 extends over 13 amino acids. The CDR3 here is CASSFTENGEPFF. The CDR3 DNA reads TGTGCCAGCAGCTTTACGGAAAACGGGGAGCCGTTTTTT.